The present T cell receptor (beta chain) was sequenced within a study of neurological immune-mediated disorders. Overall study results and limits: No sharing of CDR3 amino acid sequences was observed among expanded clones across subjects, suggesting private repertoires in all groups. It was HTLV-1-associated myelopathy that showed the most TCR clonal expansion, while multiple sclerosis showed the least, falling below healthy controls.

The CDR3 has 15 amino acids. The V and J ends lost 7 bases and 0 bases respectively, with 17 bases between them. Germline CDR1 reads SQVTM; CDR2 reads ANQGSEA. Over 190 million TCR-beta sequences from 15-18 subjects came from every sequencing run. TCRdb called the 5' RACE reads again in MiXCR, with one record for every CDR3 protein. The table has some 45,000 distinct CDR3 sequences, less than 15% seen once. This clonotype appeared many times. What it binds is not known. Time point in this sample: longitudinal time-point 2. The genes are TRBV29-1 and TRBJ2-3; either TRBD1 or TRBD2 may supply D (6 bases each). The receptor was derived from a male donor with HTLV-1-associated myelopathy (HAM/TSP). Material for sequencing was PBMCs. As DNA, the CDR3 is TGCAGCGCGAGGGGTGGCGGGACAAGCACAGATACGCAGTATTTT. Residues: CSARGGGTSTDTQYF.